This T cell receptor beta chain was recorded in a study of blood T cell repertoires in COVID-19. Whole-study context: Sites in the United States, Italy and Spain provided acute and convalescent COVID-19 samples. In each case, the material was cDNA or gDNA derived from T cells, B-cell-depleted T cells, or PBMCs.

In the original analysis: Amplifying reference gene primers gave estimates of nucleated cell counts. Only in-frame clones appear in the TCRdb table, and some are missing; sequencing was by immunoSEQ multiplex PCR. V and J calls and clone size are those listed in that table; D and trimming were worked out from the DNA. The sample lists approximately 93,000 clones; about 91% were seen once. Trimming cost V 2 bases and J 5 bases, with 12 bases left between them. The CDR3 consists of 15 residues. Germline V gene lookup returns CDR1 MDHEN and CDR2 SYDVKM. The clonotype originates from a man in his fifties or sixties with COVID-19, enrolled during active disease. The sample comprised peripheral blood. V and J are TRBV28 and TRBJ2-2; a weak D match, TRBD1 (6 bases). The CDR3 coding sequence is TGTGCCAGCAGTTTAATACAGGGTCGGACCGGGGAGCTGTTTTTT. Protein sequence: CASSLIQGRTGELFF.